This TCR beta chain was recorded in a study of breast tumors, draining lymph nodes, adjacent tissues. TCRdb independently ran MiXCR on the multiplex PCR reads; one entry per CDR3 protein. Of about 230,000 distinct CDR3 sequences in the sample, approximately 31% are singletons; the top ten hold 1.1% to 1.5%. Samples came from axillary lymph nodes draining the breast cancer. After removal of 5 bases from V and 0 bases from J, the junction contained 5 bases not matched to a gene. The CDR3 is made up of 16 amino acids. Germline V gives CDR1 SGHTA, CDR2 FQGNSA. Ten or more counts support this clonotype. This clonotype was obtained from a female donor with breast cancer. Some clones in this sample may be carry-over from other donors' samples. The genes are TRBV7-2 and TRBJ2-5, with 11 bases identical to TRBD2. Sequencing used axillary lymph node tissue. CDR3 nucleotide sequence: TGTGCCAGCAGCACCCGGACTAGCGGGCACCAAGAGACCCAGTACTTC. Its translation is CASSTRTSGHQETQYF.